This TCR beta chain is drawn from a study of T cell changes during pregnancy in multiple sclerosis (dated by TCRdb to the late 2010s). Regarding the complete study: Changes in the T cell repertoire over the course of pregnancy were examined in this study in women with multiple sclerosis.

Library construction relied on the immunoSEQ multiplex PCR assay. TCRdb obtained this table from immuneACCESS and retained in-frame rearrangements with V and J assigned. These tables miss some clones; where compared with another copy, unresolved V genes account for less than half of the shortfall, and the remainder is unexplained. Here the sample has tens of thousands of clones; 92% occur a single time. The ten most abundant clones make up about 0.15% of the sample. On this clone itself: Its antigen specificity is not known. It has no much larger one-base neighbor in the sample; base qualities were not kept.

CDR1 is given as SGHAT and CDR2 as FQNNGV, both from the germline V gene. V and J are truncated by 3 bases and 9 bases respectively, leaving an intervening sequence of 6 bases. Including cysteine and phenylalanine, the CDR3 has 12 amino acids. Only CDR3 DNA remains: 36 bases, in frame from the first base. The TCR sequence derives from a female donor in good health, enrolled as a control in a pregnancy study. The chain links TRBV11-2 with TRBJ1-6, with a weak D call of TRBD1 (5 bases match). The sample consisted of CD4+ T cells from peripheral blood mononuclear cells, taken after pregnancy. The DNA sequence is given as TGTGCCAGCAGCTTCACAGGTTCACCCCTCCACTTT. Translation gives CASSFTGSPLHF.